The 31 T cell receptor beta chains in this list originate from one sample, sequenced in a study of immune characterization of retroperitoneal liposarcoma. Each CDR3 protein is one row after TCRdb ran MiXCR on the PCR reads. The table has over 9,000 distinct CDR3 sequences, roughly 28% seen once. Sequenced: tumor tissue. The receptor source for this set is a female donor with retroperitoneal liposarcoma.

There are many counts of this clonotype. CDR3: CASTRQGPYNEQYF. The DNA for the CDR3 is TGTGCCAGCACCCGACAGGGACCCTACAATGAGCAGTACTTC. This rearrangement joins TRBV6-1 to TRBJ2-1; 7 bases align to TRBD1. The last part of the DNA fits TRBJ2-7 better; the J call may be wrong. The CDR3 sequence is 14 residues long. Germline V gene lookup returns CDR1 MNHNS and CDR2 SASEGT.

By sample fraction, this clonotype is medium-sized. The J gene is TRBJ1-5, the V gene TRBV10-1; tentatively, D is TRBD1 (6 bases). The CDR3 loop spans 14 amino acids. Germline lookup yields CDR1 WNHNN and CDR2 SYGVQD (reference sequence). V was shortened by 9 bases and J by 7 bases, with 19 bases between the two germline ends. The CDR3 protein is CASFAQGMKQPQHF. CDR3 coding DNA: TGCGCCAGTTTCGCTCAGGGGATGAAGCAGCCCCAGCATTTT.

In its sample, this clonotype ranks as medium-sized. The CDR3: CASSEVRGDEQFF. As DNA, the CDR3 is TGTGCCAGCAGTGAAGTCAGAGGGGATGAGCAGTTCTTC. The chain joins TRBV6-1 to TRBJ2-1; D tentatively reads TRBD1 or TRBD2 (5 bases each). Trimming cost V 1 base and J 8 bases, with 9 bases left between them. Germline assignment: CDR1 MNHNS and CDR2 SASEGT. The CDR3 consists of 13 residues.

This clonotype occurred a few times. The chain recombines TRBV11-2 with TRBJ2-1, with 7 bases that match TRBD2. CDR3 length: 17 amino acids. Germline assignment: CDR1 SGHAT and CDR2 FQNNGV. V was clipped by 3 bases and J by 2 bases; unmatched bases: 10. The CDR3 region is CASSFFARGGPYNEQFF. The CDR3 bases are TGTGCCAGCAGCTTCTTCGCTCGGGGAGGGCCCTACAATGAGCAGTTCTTC.

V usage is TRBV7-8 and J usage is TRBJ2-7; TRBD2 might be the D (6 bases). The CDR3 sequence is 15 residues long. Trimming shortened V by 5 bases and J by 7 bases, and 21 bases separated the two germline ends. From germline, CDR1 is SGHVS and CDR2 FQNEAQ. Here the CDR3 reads CASSPLAVSSNEQYF. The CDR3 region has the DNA TGTGCCAGCAGCCCATTAGCGGTCTCCTCCAATGAGCAGTACTTC.

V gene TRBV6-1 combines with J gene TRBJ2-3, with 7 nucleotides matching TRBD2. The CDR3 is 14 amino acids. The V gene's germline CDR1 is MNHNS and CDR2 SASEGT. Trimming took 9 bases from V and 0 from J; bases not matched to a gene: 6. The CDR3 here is CASPGLTSTDTQYF. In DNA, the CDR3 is TGTGCCAGTCCGGGACTAACTAGCACAGATACGCAGTATTTT.

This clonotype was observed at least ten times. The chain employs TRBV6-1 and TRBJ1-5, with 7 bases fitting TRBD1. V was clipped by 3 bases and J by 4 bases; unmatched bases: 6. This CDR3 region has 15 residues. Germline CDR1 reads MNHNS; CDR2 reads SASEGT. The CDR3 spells CASSEGQIRNQPQHF. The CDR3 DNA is TGTGCCAGCAGTGAGGGACAGATACGTAATCAGCCCCAGCATTTT.

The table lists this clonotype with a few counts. This chain's CDR3 is CASMSTGGPYEQYF. The DNA for the CDR3 is TGTGCCAGCATGTCGACAGGGGGTCCCTACGAGCAGTACTTC. The gene calls are TRBV6-1 and TRBJ2-7, with 9 bases matching TRBD1. The V gene's germline CDR1 is MNHNS and CDR2 SASEGT. V shed 7 bases and J 2 bases; nucleotides not matched to a gene: 6. The CDR3 runs 14 residues.

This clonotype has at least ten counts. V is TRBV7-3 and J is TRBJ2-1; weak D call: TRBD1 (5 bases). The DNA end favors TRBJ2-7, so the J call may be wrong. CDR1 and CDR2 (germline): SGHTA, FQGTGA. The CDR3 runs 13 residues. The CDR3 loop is CASSLIGADEQYF. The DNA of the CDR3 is TGTGCCAGCAGCTTAATAGGGGCCGATGAGCAGTACTTC.

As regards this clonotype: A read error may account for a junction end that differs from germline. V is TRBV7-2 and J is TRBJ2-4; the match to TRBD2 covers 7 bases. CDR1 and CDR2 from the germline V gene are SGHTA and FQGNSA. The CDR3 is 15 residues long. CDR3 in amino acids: CASSLDSGAYNEQYF. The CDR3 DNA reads TGTGCCAGCAGCTTAGACAGCGGGGCGTACAATGAGCAGTACTTT.

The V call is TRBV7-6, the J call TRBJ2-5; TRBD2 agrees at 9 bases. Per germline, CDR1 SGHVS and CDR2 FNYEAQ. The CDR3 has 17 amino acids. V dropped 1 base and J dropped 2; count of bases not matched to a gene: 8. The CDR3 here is CASSLEGSGGYQETQYF. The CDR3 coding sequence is TGTGCCAGCAGCTTAGAAGGTAGCGGGGGCTATCAAGAGACCCAGTACTTC.

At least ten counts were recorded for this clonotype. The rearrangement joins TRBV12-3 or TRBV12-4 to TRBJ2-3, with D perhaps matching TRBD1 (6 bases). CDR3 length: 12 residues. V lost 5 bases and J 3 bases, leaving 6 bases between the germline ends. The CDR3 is CASSTGTDTQYF. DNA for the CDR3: TGTGCCAGCAGTACAGGGACAGATACGCAGTATTTT.

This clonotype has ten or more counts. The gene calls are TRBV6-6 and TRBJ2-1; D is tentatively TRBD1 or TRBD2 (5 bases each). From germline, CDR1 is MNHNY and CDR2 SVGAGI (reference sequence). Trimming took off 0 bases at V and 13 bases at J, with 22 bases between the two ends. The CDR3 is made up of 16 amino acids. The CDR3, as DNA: TGTGCCAGCAGTTACTCGGCCGGGGCTCTCCAAGAGACCCAGTTCTTC. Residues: CASSYSAGALQETQFF.

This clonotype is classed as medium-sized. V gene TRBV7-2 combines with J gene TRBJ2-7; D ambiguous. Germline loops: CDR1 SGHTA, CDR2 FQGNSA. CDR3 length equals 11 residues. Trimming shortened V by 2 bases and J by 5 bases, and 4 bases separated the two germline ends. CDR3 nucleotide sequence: TGTGCCAGCAGCTTATTGAACGAGCAGTACTTC. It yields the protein CASSLLNEQYF.

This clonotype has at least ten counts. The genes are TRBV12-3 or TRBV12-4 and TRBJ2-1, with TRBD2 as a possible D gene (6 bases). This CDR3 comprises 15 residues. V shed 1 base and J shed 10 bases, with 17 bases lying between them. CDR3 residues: CASSLEGGNSYEQFF. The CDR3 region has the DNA TGTGCCAGCAGTTTAGAGGGCGGGAACTCCTACGAGCAGTTCTTC.

The CDR3 loop reads CASRQKIKGKNTGELFF. The CDR3 bases are TGTGCCAGTAGGCAAAAGATAAAAGGAAAGAACACCGGGGAGCTGTTTTTT. V is TRBV19 and J is TRBJ2-2; D gene uncertain. Germline V gene sequence: CDR1 LNHDA, CDR2 SQIVND (reference sequence). Between the trimmed V and J ends, which lost 6 bases and 1 base, there was a span of 18 bases. The CDR3 consists of 17 residues.

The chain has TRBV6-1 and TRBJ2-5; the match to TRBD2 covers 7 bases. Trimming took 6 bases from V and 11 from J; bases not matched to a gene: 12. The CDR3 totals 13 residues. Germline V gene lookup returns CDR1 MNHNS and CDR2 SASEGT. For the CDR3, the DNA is TGTGCCAGCAGGACTAGCCCGTACAATGAGCAGTACTTC. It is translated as CASRTSPYNEQYF.

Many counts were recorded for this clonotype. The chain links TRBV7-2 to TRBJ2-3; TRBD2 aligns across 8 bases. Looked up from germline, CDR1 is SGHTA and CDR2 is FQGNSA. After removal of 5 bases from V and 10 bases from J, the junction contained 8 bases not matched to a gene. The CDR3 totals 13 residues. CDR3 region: CASSPTSANPQYF. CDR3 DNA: TGTGCCAGCAGCCCGACTAGCGCCAACCCGCAGTATTTT.

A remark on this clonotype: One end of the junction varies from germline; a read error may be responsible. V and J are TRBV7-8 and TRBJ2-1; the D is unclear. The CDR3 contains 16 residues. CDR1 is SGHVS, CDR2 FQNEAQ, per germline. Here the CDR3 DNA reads TGTGCCAGCAGCTTGAAGAATCGAAGGGCCTACAATGGGCAGTTCTTC. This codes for CASSLKNRRAYNGQFF.

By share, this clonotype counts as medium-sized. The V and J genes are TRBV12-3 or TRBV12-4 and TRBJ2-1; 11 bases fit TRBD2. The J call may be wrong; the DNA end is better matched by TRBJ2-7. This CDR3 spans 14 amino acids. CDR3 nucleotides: TGTGCCAGCAGTTTTGGTAGCGGGGGGGACGAGCAGTACTTC. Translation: CASSFGSGGDEQYF.

CDR3 DNA: TGTGCCACCAGTCCCGCTCGGGGGCAGCTCAGTCACAATGAGCAGTTCTTC. This codes for CATSPARGQLSHNEQFF. This chain joins TRBV24-1 and TRBJ2-1; D may be TRBD1 or TRBD2 (6 bases each). The CDR3 contains 17 residues. V was clipped by 6 bases and J by 5 bases, with 22 bases between them. Germline V gene lookup returns CDR1 KGHDR and CDR2 SFDVKD.

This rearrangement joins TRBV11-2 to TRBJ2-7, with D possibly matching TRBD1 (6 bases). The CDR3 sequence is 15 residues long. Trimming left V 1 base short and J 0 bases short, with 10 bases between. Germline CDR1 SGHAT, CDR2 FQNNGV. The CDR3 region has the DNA TGTGCCAGCAGCTTAGGCCGGGACAACTCCTACGAGCAGTACTTC. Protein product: CASSLGRDNSYEQYF.

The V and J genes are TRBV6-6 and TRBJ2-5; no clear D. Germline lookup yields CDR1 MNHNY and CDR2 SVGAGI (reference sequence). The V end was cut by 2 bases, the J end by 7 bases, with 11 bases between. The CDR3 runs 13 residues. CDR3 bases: TGTGCCAGCAGTTACCCCGGTAGTGGGACCCAGTACTTC. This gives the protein CASSYPGSGTQYF.

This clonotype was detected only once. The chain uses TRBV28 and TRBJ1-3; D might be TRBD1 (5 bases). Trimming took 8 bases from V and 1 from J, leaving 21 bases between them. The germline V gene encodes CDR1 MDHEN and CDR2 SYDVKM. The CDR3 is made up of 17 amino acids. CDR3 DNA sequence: TGTGCCAGCGTCCCCGGGGGGGTCACTGGGTCTGGAAACACCATATATTTT. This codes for CASVPGGVTGSGNTIYF.

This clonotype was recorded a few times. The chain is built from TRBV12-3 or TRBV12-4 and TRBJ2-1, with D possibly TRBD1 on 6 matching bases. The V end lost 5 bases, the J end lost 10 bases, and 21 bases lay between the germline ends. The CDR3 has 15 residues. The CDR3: CASSLQGRGAYEQFF. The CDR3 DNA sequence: TGTGCCAGCAGTCTACAGGGCCGAGGGGCTTACGAGCAGTTCTTC.

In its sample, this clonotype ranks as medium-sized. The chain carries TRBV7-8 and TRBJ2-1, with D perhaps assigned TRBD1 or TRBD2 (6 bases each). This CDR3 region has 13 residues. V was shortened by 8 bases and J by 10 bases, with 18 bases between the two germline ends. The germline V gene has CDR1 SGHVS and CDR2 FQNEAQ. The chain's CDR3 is CASAGHRSYEQFF. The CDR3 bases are TGTGCCAGCGCGGGACACCGTTCCTACGAGCAGTTCTTC.

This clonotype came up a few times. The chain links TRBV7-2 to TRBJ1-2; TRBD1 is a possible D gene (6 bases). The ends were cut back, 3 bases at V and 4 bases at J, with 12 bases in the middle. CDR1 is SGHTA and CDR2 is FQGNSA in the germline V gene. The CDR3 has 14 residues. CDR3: CASSFRGAVYGYTF. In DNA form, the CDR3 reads TGTGCCAGCAGCTTTCGGGGGGCTGTCTATGGCTACACCTTC.

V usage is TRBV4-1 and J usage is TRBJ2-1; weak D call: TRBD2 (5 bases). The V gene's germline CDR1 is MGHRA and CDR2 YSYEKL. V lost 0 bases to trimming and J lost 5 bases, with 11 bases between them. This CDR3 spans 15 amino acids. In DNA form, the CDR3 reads TGCGCCAGCAGCCAAGATCCGGGGTACCACAATGAGCAGTTCTTC. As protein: CASSQDPGYHNEQFF.

CDR3: CASTLSGTAEQYF. The CDR3 DNA sequence: TGTGCCAGCACTCTCTCCGGGACAGCCGAGCAGTACTTC. The rearrangement links TRBV6-6 to TRBJ2-3; 7 bases line up with TRBD1. Gene TRBJ2-7 matches the end of the DNA better, so the J call may be wrong. CDR1 is MNHNY and CDR2 is SVGAGI in the germline V gene (reference sequence). The CDR3 runs 13 residues.

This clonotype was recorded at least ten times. The CDR3 DNA reads as TGTGCCAGCAGTGAAGCGGGAGGATTGCTTGAAGCTTTCTTT. It encodes CASSEAGGLLEAFF. The genes are TRBV6-1 and TRBJ1-1; D remains unclear. Germline V gives CDR1 MNHNS, CDR2 SASEGT. The CDR3 is made up of 14 amino acids. Trimming shortened V by 0 bases and J by 7 bases, and 12 bases separated the two germline ends.

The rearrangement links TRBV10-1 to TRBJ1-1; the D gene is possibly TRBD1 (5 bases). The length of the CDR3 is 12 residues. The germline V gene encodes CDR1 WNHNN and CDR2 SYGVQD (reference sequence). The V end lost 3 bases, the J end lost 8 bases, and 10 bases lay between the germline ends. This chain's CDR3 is CASSDLNREAFF. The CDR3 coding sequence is TGCGCCAGCAGTGACCTTAACAGGGAAGCTTTCTTT.